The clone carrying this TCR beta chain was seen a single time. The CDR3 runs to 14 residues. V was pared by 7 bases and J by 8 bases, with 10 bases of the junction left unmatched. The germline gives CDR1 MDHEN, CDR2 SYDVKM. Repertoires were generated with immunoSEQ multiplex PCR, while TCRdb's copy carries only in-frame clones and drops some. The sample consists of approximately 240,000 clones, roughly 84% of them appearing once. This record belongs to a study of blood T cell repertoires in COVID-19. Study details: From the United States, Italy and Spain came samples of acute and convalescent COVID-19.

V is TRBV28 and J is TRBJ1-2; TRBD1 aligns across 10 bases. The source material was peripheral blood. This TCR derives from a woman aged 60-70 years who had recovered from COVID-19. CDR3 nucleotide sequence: TGTGCCAGCATTCCGGGACAGGGGTCTAAAGGCTACACCTTC. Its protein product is CASIPGQGSKGYTF.